This T cell receptor beta chain was identified during a study of shared clonotypes between healthy human individuals (TCRdb year 2020). Describing the broader study: The cohort included a few men and two women between 18 and 49 years of age. Libraries were prepared and TCR repertoires were sequenced by different laboratories using diverse techniques, in order to increase sequencing depth and limit assay-specific biases. For each donor, three plates each were used for CD4 naive and CD4 memory, two plates were used for CD8 naive, and one plate was used for CD8 memory. To estimate repertoire size and how much clonotypes are shared between individuals, the study performed deep sequencing of blood TCR repertoires from roughly five healthy adults. Per donor, leukapheresis produced somewhere between about 0.85 and 10 billion PBMCs.

Using the deep immunoSEQ assay, multiplex PCR amplified TCR CDR3 regions from genomic DNA. Extracted genomic DNA from each cell subset was distributed evenly across all wells of several immunoSEQ 96-well plates, and each plate was treated as a replicate. For sorted subsets, about 0.2 ug genomic DNA, equal to 30,000 or so T cell genomes, was loaded into each replicate PCR. Purified libraries were quantified with a Qubit 3.0 fluorometer, sized on a Bioanalyzer 2100, and re-quantified with the KAPA Library Quantification kit. Every immunoSEQ 96-well plate was sequenced on a dedicated single-read 150-cycle Illumina NextSeq 550 flow cell. The study's own analysis went as follows. Because only junctional sequences without quality scores were contained in the immunoSEQ output, filtering matching that applied to full-length reads could not be performed. To assign V/J genes and CDR3, sequences were annotated against IMGT germline references using PyIR, a Python wrapper for IgBLAST v1.9. Reads with weak V/J assignments (E-value above 1e-6), missing CDR3, stop codons, out-of-frame junctions, or ambiguous translated residues were removed. V3J clonotypes were defined as sequences sharing an identical inferred V gene, J gene, and CDR3 amino acid sequence. The percentage overlap between two repertoires was calculated by dividing the number of shared unique clonotypes by the size of the smaller repertoire. Three approaches were used to assess repertoire richness: RTK rarefaction, the Chao1 estimator, and Recon v2.1 estimates of unobserved clonotypes. OLGA was used to compute generation probabilities for all TCRbeta clonotypes that the gDNA method yielded from a handful of donors. TCRdb's version of the immuneACCESS table is confined to in-frame rearrangements and falls short of the full clone set. An unresolved V gene accounts for under half of the shortfall where checked; the remainder is of unknown origin. V and J calls and clone size are copied from that table; D and trimming were computed from the DNA. Within this sample are around 550,000 clones, with about 96% of them counted one time only. The ten largest clonotypes hold 0.06% of the sample.

Here is what the overall study found, with its caveats: Pairwise subsampling indicated that sequencing depth was expected to affect the degree of clonotype sharing among donors. Only blood was sampled, and tissue TCR repertoires likely differ from those in blood. Estimated clonotype richness was generally larger for naive than for memory subsets. The genetic and exposure-history diversity represented was limited by the small number of donors. Rarefaction of sorted-subset datasets indicated incomplete sequencing despite the large sequencing depth. Compared with non-shared clonotypes, the clonotypes found in all four sorted-subset donors had higher generation probabilities. Sharing across four donors was observed for roughly 5% of naive CD4, under 4% of naive CD8, over 2% of memory CD4, and less than 0.45% of memory CD8 clonotypes.

From its cysteine to its phenylalanine, the CDR3 spans 14 amino acids. The sequence is cut down to CDR3 DNA, 42 bases in frame from base 1. Trimming takes 0 bases from V and 1 base from J, and the germline ends sit 4 bases apart. The germline V gene gives CDR1 as LGHNA and CDR2 as YNFKEQ. Donors were healthy HIV-negative adults with no recently reported acute infections or vaccinations. Every donor was a Caucasian adult living in Nashville, Tennessee, USA. CD4+ T cells were enriched by magnetic negative selection, after which naive cells were positively selected on CD45RA and the negative fraction was taken as the memory subset. Blood was obtained by leukapheresis, after which PBMCs were separated by Ficoll-Histopaque density gradient centrifugation and cryopreserved in liquid nitrogen vapor phase. Purity and quantity of every magnetically sorted T cell population were checked by analytical flow cytometry. Genomic DNA was isolated from every sorted fraction and measured by UV absorbance on a Nanodrop 2000c.

Regarding this clone: Its antigen is unknown. No clone much larger than this one lies a single base away; base qualities are absent.

Sample: naive CD4+ T cells sorted from blood. The cell subset or site label, read with the paper, signifies: CD45RA+ positively selected. The sequence was obtained from a woman in her twenties or thirties in good health. The V gene is TRBV4-2 and the J gene is TRBJ1-5; the D gene identity is not certain. The nucleotides are TGTGCCAGCAGCCAAGATCGGAGCAATCAGCCCCAGCATTTT. Its coded protein is CASSQDRSNQPQHF.